These T cell receptor beta chains were read from a single sample in a study of tumor-infiltrating lymphocytes in primary liver carcinoma. TCRdb analysed the multiplex PCR reads with MiXCR anew, one entry per CDR3 protein. The sample consists of fewer than 40,000 distinct CDR3 sequences, 71% of them appearing once. Sequencing was done on a sample of liver tumor tissue from sampling region 3. The receptors stem from a woman aged 25 to 39 with primary liver carcinoma and hepatitis B virus infection. Both conserved end residues are part of each CDR3. Fields, in order: V gene, D gene, clone size, J gene, CDR3 DNA, CDR3 protein. The D gene is left open where the match is weak. The size field is filled for only some rows; it gives once, few, many or a size class.

v_call: TRBV21-1
d_call: NA
clone_size: NA
j_call: TRBJ2-7
cdr3_nt: TGTGCCTCACCGGGACAGGGTATGTACGGGCAGTACTTC
cdr3_aa: CASPGQGMYGQYF

v_call: TRBV6-5
d_call: NA
clone_size: NA
j_call: TRBJ1-6
cdr3_nt: TGTGCCAGCAGAAAACAGTCTGCCATATATAATTCACCCCTCCACTTT
cdr3_aa: CASRKQSAIYNSPLHF

v_call: TRBV29-1
d_call: TRBD2
clone_size: NA
j_call: TRBJ2-1
cdr3_nt: TGTAGCGCCGCCGGGCTAGCGGGCTACAATGAGGACTTCTTC
cdr3_aa: CSAAGLAGYNEDFF

v_call: TRBV4-1
d_call: NA
clone_size: few
j_call: TRBJ2-3
cdr3_nt: TGCGCCAGCAGCCAAGGCCAGGGGAGTGTAGATACGCAGTATTTT
cdr3_aa: CASSQGQGSVDTQYF

v_call: TRBV11-2
d_call: NA
clone_size: NA
j_call: TRBJ2-2
cdr3_nt: TGTACCAGCGGCCCCGATCCTCAACTGAACACCGGGGAGCTGTTTTTT
cdr3_aa: CTSGPDPQLNTGELFF

v_call: TRBV4-3
d_call: NA
clone_size: few
j_call: TRBJ2-1
cdr3_nt: TGCACCAGCAGCCAAGATTGGGACTGCGCCTACAATGAGCAGTTCTTT
cdr3_aa: CTSSQDWDCAYNEQFF

v_call: TRBV11-2
d_call: NA
clone_size: once
j_call: TRBJ1-5
cdr3_nt: TGTGCCAGCAGCCTAAATTTCGTGACATCAAGTCAGCCCCAGCATTTT
cdr3_aa: CASSLNFVTSSQPQHF

v_call: TRBV11-2
d_call: NA
clone_size: NA
j_call: TRBJ2-1
cdr3_nt: TGCGCCAGCAGCTTAGTTGGCGGGGCGCCAGTCGATCAGCAGTTCTTC
cdr3_aa: CASSLVGGAPVDQQFF

v_call: TRBV10-3
d_call: NA
clone_size: NA
j_call: TRBJ2-1
cdr3_nt: TGTGCCATCTGTCCTACGGGGACCCGGGATGAGCAGTTCTTC
cdr3_aa: CAICPTGTRDEQFF

v_call: TRBV28
d_call: TRBD2
clone_size: once
j_call: TRBJ2-7
cdr3_nt: TGTGTCAGCAGTTCGCCTCGGCTAGCGGGAATCAACGAGCAGTACTTC
cdr3_aa: CVSSSPRLAGINEQYF

v_call: TRBV12-3/TRBV12-4
d_call: NA
clone_size: NA
j_call: TRBJ2-2
cdr3_nt: TGTGCCAGCAGTTTCAGGAACACCGGGGAGCTGTTTTTT
cdr3_aa: CASSFRNTGELFF

v_call: TRBV29-1
d_call: NA
clone_size: NA
j_call: TRBJ1-2
cdr3_nt: TGCATCGTTGTCCATTGGGGTGACGTCTACACCTTC
cdr3_aa: CIVVHWGDVYTF

v_call: TRBV6-5
d_call: NA
clone_size: NA
j_call: TRBJ2-1
cdr3_nt: TGTGCCAGCAGTTACAAGGGCAACAGCTCCTACGAGCAGTTCTTC
cdr3_aa: CASSYKGNSSYEQFF